Presented here are 28 T cell receptor beta chains from one specimen sequenced in a study of beta chain features in type 1 diabetes. Study outcomes and limitations: Moderate yet significant TCRB CDR3 shortening was seen in Type 1 diabetes patients in all four CD4+ subsets.

Of the isolated RNA, all was reverse transcribed, and so the sequenced material was expressed TCRB transcripts. Clones were sequenced by immunoSEQ multiplex PCR, and TCRdb holds only the in-frame ones, with some missing. This sample has around 710,000 clones, with roughly 12% found just once. No antigen is known for these receptors. Sample: naive CD4+ T cells from blood. These receptors were taken from a man younger than 40 with type 1 diabetes.

About this clone: The sample contains more than one DNA sequence encoding this CDR3. This chain links TRBV5-1 with TRBJ2-6; D is ambiguous. The CDR3 extends over 13 amino acids. Trimming pared 4 bases from V and 0 bases from J, leaving 2 bases between. Germline V gene lookup returns CDR1 SGHRS and CDR2 YFSETQ. The CDR3 coding sequence is TGCGCCAGCAGCCCCTCTGGGGCCAACGTCCTGACTTTC. This codes for CASSPSGANVLTF.

The chain joins TRBV15 to TRBJ1-6; no reliable D call. Trimming removed 1 base from V and 7 bases from J, with 8 bases in between. CDR3 length equals 14 residues. Germline-derived CDR1 and CDR2 are LNHNV and YYDKDF (reference sequence). The CDR3 sequence is CATSRAQSNSPLHF. The CDR3 nucleotides read TGTGCCACCAGCAGAGCACAGTCCAATTCACCCCTCCACTTT.

This clone showed up just a few times. The chain combines TRBV4-3 with TRBJ1-2, with D possibly matching TRBD1 (5 bases). The germline V gene encodes CDR1 LGHNA and CDR2 YSLEER. The CDR3 length is 14 residues. The V end lost 0 bases, the J end lost 0 bases, and 5 bases lay between the germline ends. The CDR3 region is CASSQETANYGYTF. CDR3 in DNA: TGCGCCAGCAGCCAAGAGACAGCTAACTATGGCTACACCTTC.

The chain uses TRBV5-4 and TRBJ2-3, with 13 bases that match TRBD2. This CDR3 has 16 residues. Germline loops: CDR1 SGHNT, CDR2 YYREEE (reference sequence). Unmatched junction bases numbered 3, after V lost 4 bases and J lost 1 base. CDR3 region: CASSTGTSGGTDTQYF. The CDR3 nucleotides read TGTGCCAGCAGCACCGGGACTAGCGGGGGCACAGATACGCAGTATTTT.

The chain uses TRBV6-5 and TRBJ2-1; D uncertain. The V end lost 6 bases, the J end lost 3 bases, and 3 bases lay between the germline ends. The CDR3 is made up of 11 amino acids. Per germline, CDR1 MNHEY and CDR2 SVGAGI. CDR3 sequence reads: CASSVYNEQFF. The CDR3 region has the DNA TGTGCCAGCAGCGTCTACAATGAGCAGTTCTTC.

The gene calls are TRBV7-9 and TRBJ2-1; D gene unclear. The CDR3 is 15 residues long. Germline V gives CDR1 SEHNR, CDR2 FQNEAQ (reference sequence). Trimming took off 2 bases at V and 1 base at J, with 9 bases between the two ends. The CDR3 protein is CASSLRTESYNEQFF. As DNA, the CDR3 is TGTGCCAGCAGCTTAAGGACGGAGTCCTACAATGAGCAGTTCTTC.

The rearrangement joins TRBV5-1 to TRBJ1-1; 8 bases match TRBD1. V lost 3 bases to trimming and J lost 1 base; unmatched junction nucleotides: 2. CDR1 and CDR2 from the germline V gene are SGHRS and YFSETQ. The CDR3 has 14 residues. The CDR3 DNA sequence: TGCGCCAGCAGCTCGACAGGGGAGAACACTGAAGCTTTCTTT. It yields the protein CASSSTGENTEAFF. Based on the CDR3 plus reference TRBV5-1 and TRBJ1-1, the full variable domain is KAGVTQTPRYLIKTRGQQVTLSCSPISGHRSVSWYQQTPGQGLQFLFEYFSETQRNKGNFPGRFSGRQFSNSRSEMNVSTLELGDSALYLCASSSTGENTEAFFGQGTRLTVV.

This clone was counted between two and nine times. This sequence joins TRBV5-1 and TRBJ2-5; a weak D match, TRBD2 (5 bases). The CDR3 totals 13 residues. V gave up 7 bases and J gave up 5 bases, with 15 bases separating them. CDR1 is SGHRS, CDR2 YFSETQ, per germline. The CDR3 region has the DNA TGCGCCAGCGCGATCCCGGGGAAGGAGACCCAGTACTTC. It codes for CASAIPGKETQYF. Combining the CDR3 with reference TRBV5-1 and TRBJ2-5 gives the whole variable domain KAGVTQTPRYLIKTRGQQVTLSCSPISGHRSVSWYQQTPGQGLQFLFEYFSETQRNKGNFPGRFSGRQFSNSRSEMNVSTLELGDSALYLCASAIPGKETQYFGPGTRLLVL.

This clone has a handful of counts. This chain uses TRBV6-1 with TRBJ2-1, with 11 bases aligning to TRBD2. Germline loops: CDR1 MNHNS, CDR2 SASEGT. Germline trimming cut 6 bases from V and 7 bases from J; bases unmatched to any gene: 8. The CDR3 has 15 amino acids. Here the CDR3 DNA reads TGTGCCAGCAGCTTTAGCGGGGGGGCCGTTAATGAGCAGTTCTTC. Its protein product is CASSFSGGAVNEQFF.

This clone was counted a few times. V and J are TRBV6-5 and TRBJ2-7; 8 bases are a match to TRBD1. J gave up 4 bases and V 4 bases, and 6 bases lay outside the gene matches. Germline assignment: CDR1 MNHEY and CDR2 SVGAGI. The CDR3 totals 14 residues. The CDR3: CASSSGTGGYEQYF. DNA of the CDR3: TGTGCCAGCAGTTCCGGGACAGGTGGGTACGAGCAGTACTTC.

The sample holds a few counts of this clone. The chain combines TRBV25-1 with TRBJ1-2; possible D gene TRBD1, 6 bases. Trimming shortened V by 0 bases and J by 8 bases, and 13 bases separated the two germline ends. This CDR3 has 14 amino acids. The germline V gene encodes CDR1 MGHDK and CDR2 SYGVNS. CDR3 loop: CASSEYGGLGGYTF. As DNA, the CDR3 is TGTGCCAGCAGTGAATATGGGGGGCTTGGCGGCTACACCTTC.

This clone has only a few counts. CDR3 amino acids: CASSIPRLAGERNEQFF. The CDR3, as DNA: TGTGCCAGTAGTATCCCCCGACTAGCGGGGGAACGAAATGAGCAGTTCTTC. V usage is TRBV19 and J usage is TRBJ2-1; 12 nucleotides line up with TRBD2. Germline trimming cut 3 bases from V and 7 bases from J; bases unmatched to any gene: 10. The CDR3 is 17 residues long. From germline, CDR1 is LNHDA and CDR2 SQIVND (reference sequence).

The table lists this clone with a few counts. Other DNA sequences from this sample encode an identical CDR3 as well. V is TRBV4-3 and J is TRBJ2-7, with TRBD1 identical over 9 bases. This CDR3 is 14 amino acids long. CDR1 is LGHNA and CDR2 is YSLEER in the germline V gene. V lost 3 bases, J lost 1 base, and 1 base stayed unmatched. CDR3 loop: CASSQGQGSYEQYF. CDR3 nucleotides: TGCGCCAGCAGCCAGGGACAGGGTTCCTACGAGCAGTACTTC.

This clone was detected only a few times. The rearrangement uses TRBV11-3 and TRBJ2-7; D is perhaps TRBD2 (6 bases). The germline V and J ends were trimmed by 5 bases and 4 bases, with 18 bases remaining between them. The CDR3 is 15 residues long. In germline, CDR1 is SGHNT, CDR2 YENEEA. CDR3 DNA: TGTGCCAGCAGCCTCGATAGCGGCGCAGGGTACGAGCAGTACTTC. Translation gives CASSLDSGAGYEQYF.

This rearrangement joins TRBV29-1 to TRBJ1-5; D remains unclear. Trimming left V 5 bases short and J 3 bases short, with 11 bases between. Germline assignment: CDR1 SQVTM and CDR2 ANQGSEA. The CDR3 contains 13 residues. The CDR3 protein is CSVQEGLNQPQHF. The DNA for the CDR3 is TGCAGCGTTCAGGAAGGCCTCAATCAGCCCCAGCATTTT.

The genes are TRBV13 and TRBJ1-2, with D tentatively TRBD1 (6 bases). This CDR3 is built from 16 residues. Trimming removed 2 bases at V and 1 base at J, with 14 bases between. Germline CDR1 PRHDT, CDR2 FYEKMQ (reference sequence). CDR3 amino acids: CASSLRQGRLNYGYTF. Written as DNA, the CDR3 is TGTGCCAGCAGCTTACGCCAGGGGCGTCTTAACTATGGCTACACCTTC.

V and J are TRBV7-2 and TRBJ2-7, with no clear D. V lost 4 bases, J lost 3 bases, and 10 bases lay in between. Per germline, CDR1 SGHTA and CDR2 FQGNSA. This CDR3 is 13 amino acids long. CDR3 sequence: CASSSPNYYEQYF. The CDR3 DNA sequence: TGTGCCAGCAGCTCTCCAAACTACTACGAGCAGTACTTC.

The table lists this clone with a few counts. The chain uses TRBV2 and TRBJ2-3; D ambiguous. Germline CDR1 is SNHLY and CDR2 is FYNNEI. Between the trimmed V and J ends, which lost 6 bases and 4 bases, there was a span of 17 bases. There are 15 residues in the CDR3. The CDR3 here is CASRAGPRLADTQYF. The CDR3 bases are TGTGCCAGCAGGGCCGGTCCTCGTTTGGCAGATACGCAGTATTTT.

The chain links TRBV20-1 to TRBJ1-3; D is unresolved. V was clipped by 6 bases and J by 4 bases, with 7 bases between them. The CDR3 loop spans 11 amino acids. Germline V gene data show CDR1 as DFQATT and CDR2 as SNEGSKA (reference sequence). CDR3 nucleotides: TGCAGTGCAAGCCGGGGAAACACCATATATTTT. It yields the protein CSASRGNTIYF.

The genes are TRBV6-5 and TRBJ1-4; D is possibly TRBD1 (6 bases). Germline assignment: CDR1 MNHEY and CDR2 SVGAGI. This CDR3 is built from 15 residues. The V end lost 0 bases, the J end lost 8 bases, and 13 bases lay between the germline ends. The chain's CDR3 is CASSYSQGNWEKLFF. Written as DNA, the CDR3 is TGTGCCAGCAGTTACTCGCAGGGGAATTGGGAAAAACTGTTTTTT.

The chain's CDR3 is CASSEAWERSQHF. The DNA of the CDR3 is TGTGCCAGCAGTGAAGCCTGGGAGAGGTCCCAGCATTTT. This rearrangement joins TRBV6-1 to TRBJ1-5; no definite D call. The germline V gene encodes CDR1 MNHNS and CDR2 SASEGT. V was pared by 0 bases and J by 11 bases, with 11 bases between. This CDR3 is built from 13 residues.

The chain recombines TRBV28 with TRBJ2-3; the D gene is possibly TRBD2 (5 bases). CDR1 is MDHEN and CDR2 is SYDVKM in the germline V gene. The CDR3 runs 17 residues. V was pared by 5 bases and J by 5 bases, with 23 bases between. CDR3 loop: CASSPRSRAVGGDTQYF. CDR3 DNA: TGTGCCAGCAGTCCCAGGAGCAGAGCGGTTGGCGGAGATACGCAGTATTTT.

The rearrangement links TRBV4-1 to TRBJ1-4; 7 nucleotides agree with TRBD1. The CDR3 runs 17 residues. Germline CDR1 is MGHRA and CDR2 is YSYEKL. Trimming cost V 3 bases and J 5 bases; bases outside gene matches: 12. The CDR3: CASSQGGYGTVNEKLFF. The CDR3 DNA reads TGCGCCAGCAGCCAGGGAGGTTACGGGACAGTGAATGAAAAACTGTTTTTT.

The V call is TRBV11-2, the J call TRBJ1-5; the match to TRBD1 covers 8 bases. CDR3 size: 15 residues. Germline V gene sequence: CDR1 SGHAT, CDR2 FQNNGV. V gave up 5 bases and J gave up 2 bases; unmatched junction bases: 5. CDR3 nucleotides: TGTGCCAGCAGCCGAGGACAGGGTGGCAATCAGCCCCAGCATTTT. Translated, it gives CASSRGQGGNQPQHF.

The genes are TRBV13 and TRBJ1-1; 10 bases are a match to TRBD1. The CDR3 has 20 amino acids. Trimming removed 5 bases from V and 5 bases from J; junction bases left unmatched: 23. Germline values: CDR1 PRHDT, CDR2 FYEKMQ (reference sequence). This CDR3 is CASSVRLAGQGLGWGTEAFF. CDR3 coding DNA: TGTGCCAGCAGCGTAAGACTGGCGGGACAGGGGCTCGGCTGGGGAACTGAAGCTTTCTTT.

This clone showed up many times. Different DNA sequences within this sample yield the same CDR3. The chain carries TRBV27 and TRBJ1-5, with D hard to call. CDR3 length equals 16 residues. Trimming left V 0 bases short and J 1 base short, with 10 bases between. Germline V lookup: CDR1 MNHEY, CDR2 SMNVEV (reference sequence). CDR3 sequence: CASSLSTGGSNQPQHF. The CDR3 DNA is TGTGCCAGCAGTTTATCGACCGGAGGGAGCAATCAGCCCCAGCATTTT.

This chain links TRBV7-9 with TRBJ1-4; TRBD1 agrees at 7 bases. V was pared by 5 bases and J by 4 bases, with 4 bases of the junction left unmatched. CDR3 length equals 14 residues. Germline CDR1 and CDR2: SEHNR and FQNEAQ (reference sequence). The CDR3 spells CASSTGQYNEKLFF. CDR3 coding DNA: TGTGCCAGCAGCACGGGACAGTATAATGAAAAACTGTTTTTT.

In this sample, this clone turned up a few times. The chain recombines TRBV18 with TRBJ2-5; 7 bases agree with TRBD1. V dropped 3 bases and J dropped 3; count of bases not matched to a gene: 7. The CDR3 is 15 amino acids. Germline V gene lookup returns CDR1 KGHSH and CDR2 LQKENI. CDR3 DNA sequence: TGTGCCAGCTCACCGACAGGGACCGGGGAAGAGACCCAGTACTTC. Its translation: CASSPTGTGEETQYF.